Each of the 8 T cell receptor beta chains below was sequenced from the same sample in a study of blood T cell repertoires in COVID-19 (dated by TCRdb to about 2020). The method behind the library was the immunoSEQ multiplex PCR assay. Here the immuneACCESS table is served through TCRdb, limited to in-frame sequences with V and J called. Missing clones are a known gap in these copies; in checked studies unresolved V genes cover under half, and the rest lacks a known reason. This sample has around 370,000 clones in its table, and 88% of those were observed once. The top ten constitute 6% to 8% of the sample. Source material: peripheral blood. These TCRs come from a woman in her 70s with COVID-19, enrolled during active disease.

The chain has TRBV24-1 and TRBJ1-1; weak D call: TRBD1 (6 bases). Trimming removed 2 bases at V and 0 bases at J, with 9 bases between. Germline lookup yields CDR1 KGHDR and CDR2 SFDVKD. The CDR3 spans 15 residues. CDR3 sequence (DNA): TGTGCCACCAGTGATTCCGGGACAATGAACACTGAAGCTTTCTTT. As protein: CATSDSGTMNTEAFF.

The chain couples TRBV5-6 to TRBJ1-2; D perhaps matches TRBD1 (6 bases). Germline CDR1 is SGHDT and CDR2 is YYEEEE. Trimming shortened V by 4 bases and J by 5 bases, and 15 bases separated the two germline ends. The CDR3 runs to 14 residues. The CDR3 loop is CASSGNHQGYGYTF. The CDR3 nucleotides read TGTGCCAGCAGCGGAAATCACCAGGGGTATGGCTACACCTTC. Supplemented by reference TRBV5-6 and TRBJ1-2, the full variable domain reads DAGVTQSPTHLIKTRGQQVTLRCSPKSGHDTVSWYQQALGQGPQFIFQYYEEEERQRGNFPDRFSGHQFPNYSSELNVNALLLGDSALYLCASSGNHQGYGYTFGSGTRLTVV.

The chain joins TRBV7-9 to TRBJ2-7; 10 nucleotides agree with TRBD1. V trimming: 2 bases; J trimming: 4 bases; junction bases outside the gene matches: 5. The CDR3 is made up of 15 amino acids. CDR1 is SEHNR and CDR2 is FQNEAQ in the germline V gene (reference sequence). The CDR3 DNA reads as TGTGCCAGCAGCTTATTTGGGACAGGGGCATACGAGCAGTACTTC. This codes for CASSLFGTGAYEQYF.

The chain employs TRBV19 and TRBJ1-5; D is undetermined. Germline V gene lookup returns CDR1 LNHDA and CDR2 SQIVND (reference sequence). V lost 3 bases and J lost 5, with 14 bases in between. This CDR3 is 15 amino acids long. The DNA for the CDR3 is TGTGCCAGTAGTATTCGCGACCTAGGATATCAGCCCCAGCATTTT. This encodes CASSIRDLGYQPQHF.

The chain uses TRBV20-1 and TRBJ1-4; D is undetermined. Germline assignment: CDR1 DFQATT and CDR2 SNEGSKA (reference sequence). V was shortened by 3 bases and J by 5 bases, with 10 bases between the two germline ends. This CDR3 has 13 residues. The chain's CDR3 is CSASREWNEKLFF. The CDR3 coding sequence is TGCAGTGCTAGTCGGGAGTGGAATGAAAAACTGTTTTTT.

This rearrangement joins TRBV5-1 to TRBJ2-3; no definite D call. CDR1 and CDR2 from the germline V gene are SGHRS and YFSETQ. V was pared by 0 bases and J by 2 bases, with 7 bases between. The CDR3 extends over 14 amino acids. For the CDR3, the DNA is TGCGCCAGCAGCTTGGGTAGTTTCACAGATACGCAGTATTTT. Protein sequence: CASSLGSFTDTQYF.

The rearrangement links TRBV21-1 to TRBJ1-5; the table's TRBD1 call for D was not verified on the DNA. TRBV21-1 is a pseudogene segment. The CDR3 loop spans 11 amino acids. CDR3 sequence: CAISGNQPQHF. CDR3 in DNA: TGTGCCATTTCAGGGAATCAGCCCCAGCATTTT.

The table lists this clone with a few counts. The V and J genes are TRBV2 and TRBJ1-3, with 8 bases matching TRBD1. This CDR3 has 14 residues. Trimming cost V 6 bases and J 4 bases; bases outside gene matches: 5. Germline values: CDR1 SNHLY, CDR2 FYNNEI. CDR3 in DNA: TGTGCCAGCAGCCGGACAGGGACAGGAAACACCATATATTTT. As protein: CASSRTGTGNTIYF.